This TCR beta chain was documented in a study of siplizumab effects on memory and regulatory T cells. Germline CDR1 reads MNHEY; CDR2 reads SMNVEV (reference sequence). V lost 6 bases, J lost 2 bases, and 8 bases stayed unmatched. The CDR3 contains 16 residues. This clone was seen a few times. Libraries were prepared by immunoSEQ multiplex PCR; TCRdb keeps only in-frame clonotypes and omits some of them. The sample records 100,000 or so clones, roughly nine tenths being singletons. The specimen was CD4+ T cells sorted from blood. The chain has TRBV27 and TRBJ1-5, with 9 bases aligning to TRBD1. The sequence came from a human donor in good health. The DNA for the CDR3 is TGTGCCAGCAGACCCGATGGACAGGGGCGCAATCAGCCCCAGCATTTT. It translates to CASRPDGQGRNQPQHF.